These 11 T cell receptor beta chains share one sample of origin, sequenced in a study of CD8+ T cells in alopecia areata listed by TCRdb under 2018. The sample's time point label, in plain terms: baseline before oral tofacitinib. Library preparation was by the immunoSEQ multiplex PCR assay. RNA was extracted from all samples and reverse transcribed into cDNA as template for TCR sequencing. Not all clones reach the TCRdb copy of this immuneACCESS table, which keeps in-frame sequences only. Checked studies attribute under half of the gap to unresolved V genes and leave the rest unexplained. This sample has 150,000 or so clones in its table, and about 89% of those were observed once. The top ten hold over 13% of the sample. Sequencing was performed on CD8+ T cells sorted from blood, taken at week 0. These receptors all stem from a human donor with alopecia areata.

Only a few counts were recorded for this clone. V is TRBV7-9 and J is TRBJ2-1; 8 nucleotides line up with TRBD1. This CDR3 spans 17 amino acids. J was trimmed by 0 bases and V by 5 bases; bases with no gene match: 9. The germline gives CDR1 SEHNR, CDR2 FQNEAQ (reference sequence). The CDR3 DNA sequence: TGTGCCAGCAGCCCCACAGGGGGAACAAGCTCCTACAATGAGCAGTTCTTC. Encoded protein: CASSPTGGTSSYNEQFF.

The CDR3 region is CASSEALAILGNTEAFF. DNA of the CDR3: TGTGCCAGCAGTGAAGCCTTGGCCATCCTAGGGAACACTGAAGCTTTCTTT. The V and J genes are TRBV6-1 and TRBJ1-1; D unclear. In germline, CDR1 is MNHNS, CDR2 SASEGT. V lost 0 bases, J lost 1 base, and 15 bases lay in between. There are 17 residues in the CDR3.

This clone showed up just a few times. The CDR3 is CASSPRTDPYEQYF. The DNA of the CDR3 is TGTGCCAGCAGCCCTCGGACGGATCCCTACGAGCAGTACTTC. V usage is TRBV7-9 and J usage is TRBJ2-7; D gene unclear. Per the germline V gene, CDR1 is SEHNR and CDR2 is FQNEAQ (reference sequence). The V gene lost 5 bases and the J gene lost 2 bases, with 13 bases spanning the gap. This CDR3 has 14 amino acids.

This chain uses TRBV5-1 with TRBJ2-5, with unresolved D. Germline V gene data show CDR1 as SGHRS and CDR2 as YFSETQ. This CDR3 contains 15 residues. The V end lost 4 bases, the J end lost 5 bases, and 18 bases lay between the germline ends. The CDR3 nucleotides read TGCGCCAGCAGCGAGCACGGAGCTCATCGCGAGACCCAGTACTTC. This translates into CASSEHGAHRETQYF.

The J gene is TRBJ2-7, the V gene TRBV7-2, with 8 bases matching TRBD1. The V gene end was trimmed by 5 bases and the J gene end by 2 bases; junction bases not matched to a gene: 8. CDR1 SGHTA and CDR2 FQGNSA come from the germline V gene. The CDR3 runs to 15 residues. In nucleotides, the CDR3 is TGTGCCAGCAGCCAAGGACAGGGAACCCCCTACGAGCAGTACTTC. This gives the protein CASSQGQGTPYEQYF.

This chain uses TRBV10-3 with TRBJ2-3; TRBD2 aligns across 8 bases. The CDR3 spans 15 residues. Germline CDR1 ENHRY, CDR2 SYGVKD. The ends lost 3 bases at V and 5 bases at J; junction bases unmatched: 7. The CDR3 nucleotides read TGTGCCATCAGTGACCCAGCGGGGGAGGGAGATACGCAGTATTTT. Translated, it gives CAISDPAGEGDTQYF.

The chain is built from TRBV27 and TRBJ1-1; D perhaps matches TRBD1 (5 bases). V shed 3 bases and J shed 4 bases, with 12 bases lying between them. The CDR3 has 14 residues. Germline CDR1 MNHEY, CDR2 SMNVEV (reference sequence). CDR3 protein: CASSLQSGGTEAFF. The CDR3 DNA reads TGTGCCAGCAGTTTGCAAAGTGGGGGCACTGAAGCTTTCTTT.

This clone was observed a handful of times. This chain links TRBV5-4 with TRBJ2-1; 9 nucleotides align to TRBD2. CDR1 SGHNT and CDR2 YYREEE come from the germline V gene (reference sequence). V trimming: 6 bases; J trimming: 0 bases; junction bases outside the gene matches: 4. This CDR3 has 15 amino acids. This chain's CDR3 is CASTDSGSSYNEQFF. Here the CDR3 DNA reads TGTGCCAGCACCGATAGCGGGAGCTCCTACAATGAGCAGTTCTTC.

The V call is TRBV12-5, the J call TRBJ2-1, with 7 bases aligning to TRBD1. Germline V lookup: CDR1 LGHNT, CDR2 FRNRAP. Unmatched junction bases numbered 10, after V lost 4 bases and J lost 1 base. The CDR3 runs 17 residues. CDR3 bases: TGTGCTAGTGGTTCTACAGCAGACAGGGATTCCTACAATGAGCAGTTCTTC. Translation gives CASGSTADRDSYNEQFF.

The chain combines TRBV15 with TRBJ1-5, with TRBD1 matching 12 bases. From germline, CDR1 is LNHNV and CDR2 YYDKDF (reference sequence). The CDR3 runs to 16 residues. V was pared by 3 bases and J by 7 bases, with 7 bases of the junction left unmatched. For the CDR3, the DNA is TGTGCCACCAGCAGGCCGAGGGACAGGGGGCAACAGCCCCAGCATTTT. It yields the protein CATSRPRDRGQQPQHF.

This clone is a singleton in its sample. This rearrangement joins TRBV13 to TRBJ2-1; 8 bases map to TRBD2. The CDR3 length is 16 residues. Germline V gene lookup returns CDR1 PRHDT and CDR2 FYEKMQ (reference sequence). Trimming took 0 bases from V and 11 from J; bases not matched to a gene: 12. CDR3 bases: TGTGCCAGCAGCTTAGGTGCCAGCGGGAGCACAATGCAGCAGTTCTTC. This encodes CASSLGASGSTMQQFF.